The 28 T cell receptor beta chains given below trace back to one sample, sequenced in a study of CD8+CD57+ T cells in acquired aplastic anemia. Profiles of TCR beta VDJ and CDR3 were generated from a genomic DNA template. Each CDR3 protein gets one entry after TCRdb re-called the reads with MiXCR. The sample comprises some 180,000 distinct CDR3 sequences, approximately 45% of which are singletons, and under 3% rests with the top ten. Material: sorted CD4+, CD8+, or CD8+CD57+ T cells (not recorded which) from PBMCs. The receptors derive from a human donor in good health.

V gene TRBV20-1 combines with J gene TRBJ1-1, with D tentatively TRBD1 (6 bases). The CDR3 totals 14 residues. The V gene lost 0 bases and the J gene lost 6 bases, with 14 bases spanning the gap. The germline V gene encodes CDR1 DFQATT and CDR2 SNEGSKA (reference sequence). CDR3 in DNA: TGCAGTGCTAGAGATCAGGGGAGGGGCCCTGAAGCTTTCTTT. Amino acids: CSARDQGRGPEAFF.

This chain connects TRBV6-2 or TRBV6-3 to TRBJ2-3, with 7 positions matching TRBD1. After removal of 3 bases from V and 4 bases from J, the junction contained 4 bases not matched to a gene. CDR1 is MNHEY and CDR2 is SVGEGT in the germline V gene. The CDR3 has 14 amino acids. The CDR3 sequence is CASSYAGGPDTQYF. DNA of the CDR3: TGTGCCAGCAGTTATGCAGGGGGACCAGATACGCAGTATTTT.

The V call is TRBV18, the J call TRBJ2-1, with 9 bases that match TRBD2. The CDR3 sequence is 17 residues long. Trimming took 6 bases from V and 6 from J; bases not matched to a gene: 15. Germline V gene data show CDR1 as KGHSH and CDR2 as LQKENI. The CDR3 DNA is TGTGCCAGCTCTGGGGGAACTCGCGGGAGGGCCCCCAATGAGCAGTTCTTC. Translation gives CASSGGTRGRAPNEQFF.

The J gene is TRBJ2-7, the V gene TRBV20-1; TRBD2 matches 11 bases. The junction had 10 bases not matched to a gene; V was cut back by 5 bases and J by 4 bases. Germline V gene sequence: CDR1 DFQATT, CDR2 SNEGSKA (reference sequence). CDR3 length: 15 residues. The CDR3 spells CSAPRLAGHRYEQYF. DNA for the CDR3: TGCAGTGCTCCCCGACTAGCGGGACACCGATACGAGCAGTACTTC.

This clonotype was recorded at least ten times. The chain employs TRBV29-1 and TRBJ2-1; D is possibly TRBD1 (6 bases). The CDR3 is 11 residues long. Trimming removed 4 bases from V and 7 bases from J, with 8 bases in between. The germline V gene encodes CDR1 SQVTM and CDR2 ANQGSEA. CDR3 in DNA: TGCAGCGTTGGAAGGGGGAATGAGCAGTTCTTC. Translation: CSVGRGNEQFF.

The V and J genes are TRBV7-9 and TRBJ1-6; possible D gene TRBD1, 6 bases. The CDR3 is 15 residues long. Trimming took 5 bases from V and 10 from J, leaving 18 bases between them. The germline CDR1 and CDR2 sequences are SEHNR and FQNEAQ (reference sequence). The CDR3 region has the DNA TGTGCCAGCAGCCAAGCACAGGGAGTAACCTCACCCCTCCACTTT. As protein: CASSQAQGVTSPLHF.

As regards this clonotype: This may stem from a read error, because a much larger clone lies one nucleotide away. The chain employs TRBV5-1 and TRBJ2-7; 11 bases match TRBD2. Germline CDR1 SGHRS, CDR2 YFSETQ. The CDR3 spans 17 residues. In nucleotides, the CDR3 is TGCACCAGCACCCTTGGAGAAACTAGCGGGAGCTTCTGGAAGCAGTACTTC. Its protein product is CTSTLGETSGSFWKQYF. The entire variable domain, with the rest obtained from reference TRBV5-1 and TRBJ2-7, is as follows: KAGVTQTPRYLIKTRGQQVTLSCSPISGHRSVSWYQQTPGQGLQFLFEYFSETQRNKGNFPGRFSGRQFSNSRSEMNVSTLELGDSALYLCTSTLGETSGSFWKQYFGPGTRLTVT.

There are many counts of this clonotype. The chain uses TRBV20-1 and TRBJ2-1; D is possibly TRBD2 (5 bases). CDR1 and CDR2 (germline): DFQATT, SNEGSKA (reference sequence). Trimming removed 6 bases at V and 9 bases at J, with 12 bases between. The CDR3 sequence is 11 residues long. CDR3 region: CSAIAGGEQFF. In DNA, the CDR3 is TGCAGTGCCATAGCAGGAGGTGAGCAGTTCTTC.

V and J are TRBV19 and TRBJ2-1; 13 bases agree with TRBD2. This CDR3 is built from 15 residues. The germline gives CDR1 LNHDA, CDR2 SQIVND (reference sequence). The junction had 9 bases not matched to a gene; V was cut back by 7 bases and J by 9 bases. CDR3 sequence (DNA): TGTGCCAGTAACCAACTAGCGGGGGGGCCAGGTGAGCAGTTCTTC. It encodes CASNQLAGGPGEQFF.

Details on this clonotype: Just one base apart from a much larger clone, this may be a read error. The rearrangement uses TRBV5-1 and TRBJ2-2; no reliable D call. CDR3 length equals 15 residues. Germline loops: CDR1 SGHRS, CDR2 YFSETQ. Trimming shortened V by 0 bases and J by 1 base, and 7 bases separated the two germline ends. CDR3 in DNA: TGCGCCAGCAGCTTGGATGGTATGAACACCGGGGAGCTGTTTTTT. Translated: CASSLDGMNTGELFF. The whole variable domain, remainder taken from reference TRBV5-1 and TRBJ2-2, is KAGVTQTPRYLIKTRGQQVTLSCSPISGHRSVSWYQQTPGQGLQFLFEYFSETQRNKGNFPGRFSGRQFSNSRSEMNVSTLELGDSALYLCASSLDGMNTGELFFGEGSRLTVL.

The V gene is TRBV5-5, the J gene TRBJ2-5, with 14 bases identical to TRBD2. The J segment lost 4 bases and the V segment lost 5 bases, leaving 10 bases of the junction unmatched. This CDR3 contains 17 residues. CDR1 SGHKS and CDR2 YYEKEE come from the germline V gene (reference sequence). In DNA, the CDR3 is TGTGCCAGCAGGCCTGGGGGGACTAGCGGGAGTGGAGAGACCCAGTACTTC. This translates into CASRPGGTSGSGETQYF. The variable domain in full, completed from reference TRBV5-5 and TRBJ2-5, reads DAGVTQSPTHLIKTRGQQVTLRCSPISGHKSVSWYQQVLGQGPQFIFQYYEKEERGRGNFPDRFSARQFPNYSSELNVNALLLGDSALYLCASRPGGTSGSGETQYFGPGTRLLVL.

The CDR3 DNA is TGCAGTGCTAGGGATAGGGGGAGGGCCTCCGGCGAGCAGTACTTC. It codes for CSARDRGRASGEQYF. J is TRBJ2-7 and V is TRBV20-1; D possibly corresponds to TRBD2 (7 bases). The CDR3 runs to 15 residues. From germline, CDR1 is DFQATT and CDR2 SNEGSKA (reference sequence). V was clipped by 3 bases and J by 6 bases, with 21 bases between them.

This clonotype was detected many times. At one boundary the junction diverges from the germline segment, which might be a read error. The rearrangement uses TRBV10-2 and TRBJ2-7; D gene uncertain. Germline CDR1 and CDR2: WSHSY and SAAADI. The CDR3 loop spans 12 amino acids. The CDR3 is CASSEFPYEQYF. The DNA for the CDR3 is TGCGCCAGCAGCGAGTTCCCCTACGAGCAGTACTTC.

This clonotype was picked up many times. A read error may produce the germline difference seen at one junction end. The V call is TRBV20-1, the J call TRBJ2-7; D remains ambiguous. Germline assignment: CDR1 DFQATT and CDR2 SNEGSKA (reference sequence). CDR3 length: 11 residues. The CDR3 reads CSARELGEQYF. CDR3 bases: TGCAGTGCTCGAGAGTTGGGGGAGCAGTACTTC.

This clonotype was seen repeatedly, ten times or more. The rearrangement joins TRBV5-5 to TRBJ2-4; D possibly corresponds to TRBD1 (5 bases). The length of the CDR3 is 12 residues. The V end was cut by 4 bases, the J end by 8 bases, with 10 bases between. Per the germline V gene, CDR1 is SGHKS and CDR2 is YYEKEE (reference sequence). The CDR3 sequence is CASSPEGDIQYF. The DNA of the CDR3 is TGTGCCAGCAGCCCGGAAGGGGACATTCAGTACTTC.

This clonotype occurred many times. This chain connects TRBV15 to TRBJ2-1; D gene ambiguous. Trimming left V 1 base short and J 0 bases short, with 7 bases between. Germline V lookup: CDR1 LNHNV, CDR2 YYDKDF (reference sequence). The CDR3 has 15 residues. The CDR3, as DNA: TGTGCCACCAGCAGAGTGGGCTCCTCCTACAATGAGCAGTTCTTC. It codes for CATSRVGSSYNEQFF.

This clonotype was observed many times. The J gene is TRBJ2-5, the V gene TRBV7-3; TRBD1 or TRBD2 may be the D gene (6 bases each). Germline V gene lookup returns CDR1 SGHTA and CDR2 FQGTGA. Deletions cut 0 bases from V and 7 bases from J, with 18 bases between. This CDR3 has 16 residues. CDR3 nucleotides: TGTGCCAGCAGCTTAACGGGGGGCCACGGGGAAGTGACCCAGTACTTC. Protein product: CASSLTGGHGEVTQYF.

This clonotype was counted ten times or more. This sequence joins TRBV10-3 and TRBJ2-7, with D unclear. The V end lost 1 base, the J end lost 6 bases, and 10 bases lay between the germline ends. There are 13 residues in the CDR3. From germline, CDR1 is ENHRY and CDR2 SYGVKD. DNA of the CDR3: TGTGCCATCAGTGAGTTACCGGGTCTCGAGCAGTACTTC. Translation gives CAISELPGLEQYF.

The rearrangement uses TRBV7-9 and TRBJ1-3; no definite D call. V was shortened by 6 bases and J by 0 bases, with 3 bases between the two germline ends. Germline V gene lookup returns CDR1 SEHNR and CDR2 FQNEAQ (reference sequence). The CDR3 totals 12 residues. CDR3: CASSASGNTIYF. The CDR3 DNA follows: TGTGCCAGCAGTGCCTCTGGAAACACCATATATTTT.

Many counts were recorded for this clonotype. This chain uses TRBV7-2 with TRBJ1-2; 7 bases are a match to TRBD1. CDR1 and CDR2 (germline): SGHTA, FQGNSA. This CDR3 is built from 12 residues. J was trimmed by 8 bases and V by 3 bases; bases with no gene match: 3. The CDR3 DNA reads TGTGCCAGCAGCTTGACAGGGAACGGCTACACCTTC. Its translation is CASSLTGNGYTF.

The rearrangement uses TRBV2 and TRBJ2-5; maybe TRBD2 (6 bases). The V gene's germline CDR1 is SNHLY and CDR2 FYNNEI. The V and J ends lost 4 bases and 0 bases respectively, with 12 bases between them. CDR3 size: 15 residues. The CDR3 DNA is TGTGCCAGCAGTGTAGGTCGCGGGGACCAAGAGACCCAGTACTTC. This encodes CASSVGRGDQETQYF.

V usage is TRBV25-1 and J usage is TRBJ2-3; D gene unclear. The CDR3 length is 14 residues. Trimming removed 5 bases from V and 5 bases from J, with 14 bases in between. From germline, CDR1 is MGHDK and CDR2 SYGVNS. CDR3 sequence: CASSPRPSLDTQYF. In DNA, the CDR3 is TGTGCCAGCAGTCCCCGCCCTAGTCTAGATACGCAGTATTTT. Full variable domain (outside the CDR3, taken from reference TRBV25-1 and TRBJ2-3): EADIYQTPRYLVIGTGKKITLECSQTMGHDKMYWYQQDPGMELHLIHYSYGVNSTEKGDLSSESTVSRIRTEHFPLTLESARPSHTSQYLCASSPRPSLDTQYFGPGTRLTVL.

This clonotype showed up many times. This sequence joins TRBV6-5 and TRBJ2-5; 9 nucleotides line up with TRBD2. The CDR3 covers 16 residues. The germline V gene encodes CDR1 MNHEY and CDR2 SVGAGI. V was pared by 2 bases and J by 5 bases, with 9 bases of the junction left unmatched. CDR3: CASSYGAAGGQETQYF. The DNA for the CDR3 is TGTGCCAGCAGTTACGGGGCGGCGGGAGGGCAGGAGACCCAGTACTTC.

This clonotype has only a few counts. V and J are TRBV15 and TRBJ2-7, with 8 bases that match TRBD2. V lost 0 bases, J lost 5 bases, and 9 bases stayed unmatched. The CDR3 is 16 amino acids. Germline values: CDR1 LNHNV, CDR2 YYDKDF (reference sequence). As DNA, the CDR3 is TGTGCCACCAGCAGAGATCCCGCGGGACTAGTCCACGAGCAGTACTTC. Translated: CATSRDPAGLVHEQYF.

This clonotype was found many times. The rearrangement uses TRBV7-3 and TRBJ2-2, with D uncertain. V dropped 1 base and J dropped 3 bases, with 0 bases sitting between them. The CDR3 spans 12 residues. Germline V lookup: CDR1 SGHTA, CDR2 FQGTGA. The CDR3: CASSLNTGELFF. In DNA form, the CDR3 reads TGTGCCAGCAGCTTAAACACCGGGGAGCTGTTTTTT.

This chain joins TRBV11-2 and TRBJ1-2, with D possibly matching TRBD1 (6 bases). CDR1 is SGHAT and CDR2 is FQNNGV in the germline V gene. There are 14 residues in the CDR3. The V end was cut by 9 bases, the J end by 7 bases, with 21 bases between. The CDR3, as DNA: TGTGCCAGGAGACAGGCGGGGGATGCTCCTGGCTACACCTTC. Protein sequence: CARRQAGDAPGYTF.

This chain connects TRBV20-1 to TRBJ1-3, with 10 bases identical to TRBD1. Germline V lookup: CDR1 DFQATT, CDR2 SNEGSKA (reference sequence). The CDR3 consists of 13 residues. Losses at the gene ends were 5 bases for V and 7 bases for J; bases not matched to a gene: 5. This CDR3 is CSAGQGDSNTIYF. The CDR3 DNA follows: TGCAGTGCTGGACAGGGGGATTCTAACACCATATATTTT.

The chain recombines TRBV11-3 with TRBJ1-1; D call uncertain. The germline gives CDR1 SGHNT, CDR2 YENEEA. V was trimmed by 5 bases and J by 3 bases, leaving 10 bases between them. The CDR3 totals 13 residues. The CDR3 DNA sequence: TGTGCCAGCAGCCCGGTGGGGTACACTGAAGCTTTCTTT. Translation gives CASSPVGYTEAFF.